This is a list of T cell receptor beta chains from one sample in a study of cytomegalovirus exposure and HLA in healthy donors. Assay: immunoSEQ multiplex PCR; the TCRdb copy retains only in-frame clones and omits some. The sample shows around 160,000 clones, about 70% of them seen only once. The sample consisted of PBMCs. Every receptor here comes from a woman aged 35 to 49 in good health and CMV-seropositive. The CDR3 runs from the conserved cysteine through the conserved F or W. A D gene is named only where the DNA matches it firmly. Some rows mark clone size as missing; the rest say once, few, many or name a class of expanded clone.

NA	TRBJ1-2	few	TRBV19	CASSIGTHSYYGYTF	TGTGCCAGTAGTATCGGGACACACAGTTACTATGGCTACACCTTC
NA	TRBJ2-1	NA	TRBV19	CASSSQEHYNEQFF	TGTGCCAGTAGTTCACAGGAGCACTACAATGAGCAGTTCTTC
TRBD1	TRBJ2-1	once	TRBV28	CASAPGTAYNEQFF	TGTGCCTCGGCTCCCGGGACAGCCTACAATGAGCAGTTCTTC
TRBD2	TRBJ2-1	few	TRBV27	CASNLTSGNNEQFF	TGTGCCAGCAACCTGACTAGCGGAAACAATGAGCAGTTCTTC
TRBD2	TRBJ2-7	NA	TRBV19	CASSIGSGRSTYEQYF	TGTGCCAGTAGTATAGGGAGCGGGAGGTCGACCTACGAGCAGTACTTC
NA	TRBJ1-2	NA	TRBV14	CASSQATQYTGKFSYGYTF	TGTGCCAGCAGCCAAGCGACCCAATACACAGGGAAATTCTCCTATGGCTACACCTTC
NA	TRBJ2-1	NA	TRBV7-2	CASSLVHGREQFF	TGTGCCAGCAGCTTAGTCCACGGTCGTGAGCAGTTCTTC
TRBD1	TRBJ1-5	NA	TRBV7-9	CASSSQGAGNQPQHF	TGTGCCAGCAGCTCCCAGGGGGCAGGCAATCAGCCCCAGCATTTT
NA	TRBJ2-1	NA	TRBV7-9	CASSSQGSSYNEQFF	TGTGCCAGCAGCTCACAGGGTTCGTCCTACAATGAGCAGTTCTTC
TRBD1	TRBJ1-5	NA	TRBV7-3	CASSSQGQGVYWNQPQHF	TGTGCCAGCAGCTCGCAGGGACAGGGGGTATATTGGAATCAGCCCCAGCATTTT
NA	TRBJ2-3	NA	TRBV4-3	CASSQDGLEVDTQYF	TGCGCCAGCAGCCAAGATGGTTTGGAGGTAGATACGCAGTATTTT
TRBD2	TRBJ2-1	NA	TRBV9	CASSLGTSGAPGVQFF	TGTGCCAGCAGCCTCGGGACTAGCGGGGCCCCCGGCGTGCAGTTCTTC
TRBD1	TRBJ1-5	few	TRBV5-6	CASSLNSGQGQAQHF	TGTGCCAGCAGCTTGAATTCGGGACAGGGACAAGCCCAGCATTTT
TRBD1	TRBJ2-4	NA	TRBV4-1	CASSPSTGVTKNIQYF	TGCGCCAGCAGCCCTTCGACAGGGGTGACCAAAAACATTCAGTACTTC
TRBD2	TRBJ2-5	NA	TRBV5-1	CASSLGTSGFGQETQYF	TGCGCCAGCAGCTTGGGGACTAGCGGGTTTGGTCAGGAGACCCAGTACTTC
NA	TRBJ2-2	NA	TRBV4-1	CASSPPGGINTGELFF	TGCGCCAGCAGCCCCCCGGGGGGCATAAACACCGGGGAGCTGTTTTTT
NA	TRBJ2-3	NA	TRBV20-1	CSAAPRGGQYF	TGCAGTGCTGCCCCTCGGGGAGGGCAGTATTTT
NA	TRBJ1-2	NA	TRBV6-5	CASSYSGGGRYGYPF	TGTGCCAGCAGTTACTCCGGCGGGGGCAGGTATGGCTACCCCTTC
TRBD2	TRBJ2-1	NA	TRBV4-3	CASSQDRPAGGPNEQFF	TGCGCCAGCAGCCAAGATCGCCCAGCGGGGGGGCCCAATGAGCAGTTCTTC
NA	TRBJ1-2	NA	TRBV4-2	CASSQVTGQLSYGYTF	TGTGCCAGCAGCCAAGTTACGGGACAACTTAGCTATGGCTACACCTTC
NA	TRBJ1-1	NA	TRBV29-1	CSVGLGDHTEAFF	TGCAGCGTCGGATTGGGAGATCACACTGAAGCTTTCTTT
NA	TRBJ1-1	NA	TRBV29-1	CSVRKGSEAFF	TGCAGCGTTAGAAAGGGGTCTGAAGCTTTCTTT
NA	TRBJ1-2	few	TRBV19	CASSMIGDEGYTF	TGTGCCAGTAGTATGATAGGGGATGAAGGCTACACCTTC
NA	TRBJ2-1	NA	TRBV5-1	CASSFRQGGYNEQFF	TGCGCCAGCAGCTTTAGACAGGGAGGATACAATGAGCAGTTCTTC
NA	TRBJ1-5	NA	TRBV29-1	CSVGHLNQPQHF	TGCAGCGTTGGGCACCTCAATCAGCCCCAGCATTTT
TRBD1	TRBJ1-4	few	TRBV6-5	CASSLWDRGLVKLFF	TGTGCCAGCAGTTTATGGGACAGGGGACTGGTGAAACTGTTTTTT
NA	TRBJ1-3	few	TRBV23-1	CASSQEAAKRWNTIYF	TGCGCCAGCAGTCAAGAGGCGGCAAAGAGATGGAACACCATATATTTT
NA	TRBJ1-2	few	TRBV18	CASSPDQGNGYTF	TGTGCCAGCTCACCAGACCAGGGTAATGGCTACACCTTC
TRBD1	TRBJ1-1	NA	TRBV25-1	CASSGDRGQDTEAFF	TGTGCCAGCAGTGGGGACAGGGGGCAGGACACTGAAGCTTTCTTT
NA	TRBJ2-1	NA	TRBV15	CATSRVAAWEQFF	TGTGCCACCAGCAGAGTGGCGGCTTGGGAGCAGTTCTTC
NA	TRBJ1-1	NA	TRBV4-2	CASSQDPADTEAFF	TGTGCCAGCAGCCAAGATCCGGCGGACACTGAAGCTTTCTTT
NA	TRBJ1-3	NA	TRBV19	CATRTEKSGNTIYF	TGTGCCACCCGGACAGAGAAATCTGGAAACACCATATATTTT
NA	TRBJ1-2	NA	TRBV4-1	CASSQEEGSGDGYTF	TGCGCCAGCAGCCAAGAGGAGGGATCCGGGGATGGCTACACCTTC
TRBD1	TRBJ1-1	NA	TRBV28	CASSSGQGRGNTEAFF	TGTGCCAGCAGTTCGGGACAGGGAAGGGGGAACACTGAAGCTTTCTTT
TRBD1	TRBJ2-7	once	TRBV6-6	CASRATSDRGREQYF	TGTGCCAGCAGGGCCACCTCGGACAGGGGGCGAGAGCAGTACTTC
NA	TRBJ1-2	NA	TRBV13	CASSLMLDRLAYGYTF	TGTGCCAGCAGCTTAATGCTCGACAGACTGGCATATGGCTACACCTTC
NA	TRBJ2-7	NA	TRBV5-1	CASSLVSEAWTYEQYF	TGCGCCAGCAGCTTGGTATCAGAGGCCTGGACCTACGAGCAGTACTTC
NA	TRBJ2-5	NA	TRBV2	CASSEARGQETQYF	TGTGCCAGCAGTGAAGCTAGGGGGCAAGAGACCCAGTACTTC
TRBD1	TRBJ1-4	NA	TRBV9	CASSSTDRGQVNEKLFF	TGTGCCAGCAGCTCTACAGACAGGGGGCAGGTTAATGAAAAACTGTTTTTT
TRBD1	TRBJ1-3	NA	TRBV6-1	CASSGLQGGPGNTIYF	TGTGCCAGCAGTGGGTTACAGGGGGGTCCTGGAAACACCATATATTTT
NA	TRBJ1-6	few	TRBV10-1	CASDVRQERLVGLYNSPLHF	TGCGCCAGCGACGTCCGACAGGAGCGGCTGGTGGGCCTTTATAATTCACCCCTCCACTTT
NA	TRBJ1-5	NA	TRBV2	CASSGDTAISNQPQHF	TGTGCCAGCAGTGGCGACACAGCAATAAGCAATCAGCCCCAGCATTTT
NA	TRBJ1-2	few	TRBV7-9	CASSLVSDGYTF	TGTGCCAGCAGCTTAGTCTCTGATGGCTACACCTTC
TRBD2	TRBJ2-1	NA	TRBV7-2	CASSLEGSGREQFF	TGTGCCAGCAGCTTAGAAGGGAGCGGGAGGGAGCAGTTCTTC
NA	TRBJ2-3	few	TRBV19	CASSSEGSRGTDTQYF	TGTGCCAGTAGTTCTGAAGGATCACGGGGTACAGATACGCAGTATTTT
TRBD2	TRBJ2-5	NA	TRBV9	CASSSSVGIRASGGGPETQYF	TGTGCCAGCAGCTCTTCCGTCGGTATCCGGGCTAGCGGGGGGGGCCCAGAGACCCAGTACTTC
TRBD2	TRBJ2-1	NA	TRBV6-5	CASRASGGQFF	TGTGCCAGCAGAGCTAGCGGGGGGCAGTTCTTC
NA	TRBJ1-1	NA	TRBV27	CASSLSNMNTEAFF	TGTGCCAGCAGTTTAAGCAATATGAACACTGAAGCTTTCTTT
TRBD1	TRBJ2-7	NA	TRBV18	CASSTQGAYEQYF	TGTGCCAGCTCAACACAGGGGGCTTACGAGCAGTACTTC
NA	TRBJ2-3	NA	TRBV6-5	CASSPLLPSTDTQYF	TGTGCCAGCAGCCCTCTTCTCCCGAGCACAGATACGCAGTATTTT
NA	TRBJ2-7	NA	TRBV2	CASSKGSPAYEQYF	TGTGCCAGCAGTAAAGGGAGTCCTGCCTACGAGCAGTACTTC
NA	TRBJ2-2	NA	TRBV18	CASKADRHGELFF	TGTGCCAGTAAGGCGGATCGGCACGGGGAGCTGTTTTTT
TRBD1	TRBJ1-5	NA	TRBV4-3	CASSQDLGQGVVGSNQPQHF	TGCGCCAGCAGCCAAGATTTGGGACAGGGAGTTGTAGGTAGCAATCAGCCCCAGCATTTT
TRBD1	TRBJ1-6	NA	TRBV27	CASRITGGNSPLHF	TGTGCCAGCAGAATAACAGGGGGAAATTCACCCCTCCACTTT
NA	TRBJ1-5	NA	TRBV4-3	CASSQERGDQPQHF	TGCGCCAGCAGCCAAGAAAGGGGCGACCAGCCCCAGCATTTT